This is a list of T cell receptor beta chains from one sample in a study of human thymus T cells. TCRdb's copy holds only in-frame clones and misses some; the assay was immunoSEQ multiplex PCR. The profile shows about 78,000 clones, 90% to 98% of them singletons. The specimen sequenced was thymus tissue. All receptors come from a boy under two years old with a congenital heart defect but otherwise immunologically healthy. CDR3s include the opening cysteine and the closing phenylalanine or tryptophan. Each record gives: D gene, J gene, V gene, CDR3 protein. D genes are given only for firm matches.

D: TRBD1
J: TRBJ2-1
V: TRBV10-2
CDR3: CAAGQGSASGAARGSYNEQFF

D: TRBD1
J: TRBJ1-5
V: TRBV5-6
CDR3: CASSLGPEGTGDNQPQHF

D: TRBD1
J: TRBJ2-5
V: TRBV18
CDR3: CASSADRGQWETQYF

D: -
J: TRBJ2-5
V: TRBV27
CDR3: CASSIGEETQYF

D: TRBD1
J: TRBJ1-2
V: TRBV7-9
CDR3: CASSSRSETGDYGYTF

D: TRBD2
J: TRBJ2-1
V: TRBV28
CDR3: CASSFKLAGAWSEQFF

D: TRBD1
J: TRBJ1-2
V: TRBV6-6
CDR3: CASSLQGPSGYTF

D: -
J: TRBJ1-1
V: TRBV19
CDR3: CASTRAGGRRLMNTEAFF

D: -
J: TRBJ2-2
V: TRBV2
CDR3: CASGRGFQLWGLFF

D: TRBD1
J: TRBJ1-2
V: TRBV28
CDR3: CASSRDRGKGYTF

D: TRBD1
J: TRBJ1-1
V: TRBV7-2
CDR3: CASSLQGQVGNGEAFF

D: -
J: TRBJ1-6
V: TRBV7-2
CDR3: CASSFGQMNFHF

D: -
J: TRBJ1-1
V: TRBV6-5
CDR3: CASRYREDDTEAFF

D: TRBD2
J: TRBJ2-6
V: TRBV5-1
CDR3: CASSLGLAGANSGANVLTF

D: -
J: TRBJ2-7
V: TRBV6-1
CDR3: CASSETGHSFSYEQYF

D: -
J: TRBJ2-7
V: TRBV2
CDR3: CASSARFYEQYF

D: -
J: TRBJ2-7
V: TRBV2
CDR3: CASMRVAGRWGYNFYEQYF

D: TRBD1
J: TRBJ2-7
V: TRBV27
CDR3: CASSQRTGGLYEQYF

D: -
J: TRBJ1-3
V: TRBV7-8
CDR3: CASSSGPRISGNTIYF

D: TRBD1
J: TRBJ1-5
V: TRBV5-1
CDR3: CASSSPGQGYWRAGNQPQHF

D: -
J: TRBJ2-7
V: TRBV14
CDR3: CASSPPGRGYEQYF

D: TRBD2
J: TRBJ2-1
V: TRBV10-1
CDR3: CASSEAGTSGRAGYNEQFF

D: TRBD2
J: TRBJ2-1
V: TRBV5-1
CDR3: CASSVTSGSHNEQFF

D: -
J: TRBJ1-1
V: TRBV2
CDR3: CASSEEAEAFF

D: TRBD1
J: TRBJ1-4
V: TRBV6-5
CDR3: CASSQSTGLREKLFF

D: -
J: TRBJ2-5
V: TRBV6-5
CDR3: CASSCNDEGETQYF

D: TRBD1
J: TRBJ1-1
V: TRBV19
CDR3: CASSIQGAATEAFF

D: -
J: TRBJ1-1
V: TRBV7-3
CDR3: CASSSTGSQNTEAFF

D: -
J: TRBJ2-3
V: TRBV4-1
CDR3: CASSPGDGLPYTQYF

D: -
J: TRBJ2-1
V: TRBV29-1
CDR3: CSVERGPVAERTGEQFF

D: -
J: TRBJ1-6
V: TRBV7-2
CDR3: CASSLARVRPYNSPLHF